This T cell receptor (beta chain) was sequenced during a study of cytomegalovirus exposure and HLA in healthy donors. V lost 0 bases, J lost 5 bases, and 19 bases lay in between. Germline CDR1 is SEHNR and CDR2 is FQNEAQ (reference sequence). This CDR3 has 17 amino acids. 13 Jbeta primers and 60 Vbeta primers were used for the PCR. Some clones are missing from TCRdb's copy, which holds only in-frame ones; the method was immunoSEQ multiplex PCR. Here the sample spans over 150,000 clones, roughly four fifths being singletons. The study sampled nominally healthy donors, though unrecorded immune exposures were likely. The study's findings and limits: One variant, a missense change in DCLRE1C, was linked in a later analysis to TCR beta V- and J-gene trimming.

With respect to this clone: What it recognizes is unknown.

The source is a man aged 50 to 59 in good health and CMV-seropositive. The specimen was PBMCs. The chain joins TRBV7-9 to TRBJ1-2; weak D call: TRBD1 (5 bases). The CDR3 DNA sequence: TGTGCCAGCAGCTTAGCGCAAAAAACAGGAATTGGATATGGCTACACCTTC. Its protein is CASSLAQKTGIGYGYTF.